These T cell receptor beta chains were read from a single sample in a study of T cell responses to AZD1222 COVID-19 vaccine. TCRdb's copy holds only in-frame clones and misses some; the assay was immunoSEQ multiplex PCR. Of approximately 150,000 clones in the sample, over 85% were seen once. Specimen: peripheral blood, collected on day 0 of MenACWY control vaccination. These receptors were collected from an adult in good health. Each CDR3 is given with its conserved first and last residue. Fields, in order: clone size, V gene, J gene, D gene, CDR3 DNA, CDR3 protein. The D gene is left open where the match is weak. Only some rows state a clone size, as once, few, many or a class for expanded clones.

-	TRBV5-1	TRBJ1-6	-	TGCGCCAGCAGCGGAAATCGACATTCACCCCTCCACTTT	CASSGNRHSPLHF
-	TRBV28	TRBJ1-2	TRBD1	TGTGCCAGCACCACCCAGGGGGCTAAACGCTACACCTTC	CASTTQGAKRYTF
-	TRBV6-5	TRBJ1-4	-	TGTGCCAGCAGTTACTCTGGAGCCGAAGCGGATGAAAAACTGTTTTTT	CASSYSGAEADEKLFF
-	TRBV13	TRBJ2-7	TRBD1	TGTGCCAGCAGCACTCGGACAGGCCTTATGCAAGAGTACTTC	CASSTRTGLMQEYF
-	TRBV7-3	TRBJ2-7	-	TGTGCCAGCAGCTTCGGTCAGCACTACGAGCAGTACTTC	CASSFGQHYEQYF
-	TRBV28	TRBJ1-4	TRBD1	TGTGCCAGCAGTTCCCCCATCCTCGACAGGGGGCGCCTCGGGGGTGAAAAACTGTTTTTT	CASSSPILDRGRLGGEKLFF
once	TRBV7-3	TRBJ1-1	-	TGTGCCAGCAGCCCAGGACTGCAGAGCACTGAAGCTTTCTTT	CASSPGLQSTEAFF
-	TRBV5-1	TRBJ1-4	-	TGCGCCAGCAGCTTGGAACCGGACACTACTAATGAAAAACTGTTTTTT	CASSLEPDTTNEKLFF
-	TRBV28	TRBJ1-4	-	TGTGCCAGCAGCCAACATGGGACTACTGAAAAACTGTTTTTT	CASSQHGTTEKLFF
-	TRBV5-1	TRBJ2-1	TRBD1	TGCGCCAGCAGCTTGAGGTTGGACAGGGGTTCGAACAATGAGCAGTTCTTC	CASSLRLDRGSNNEQFF
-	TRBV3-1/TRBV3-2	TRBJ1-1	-	TGTGCCAGCAGCCAAGGCCGATACAGGGTTTTGAACACTGAAGCTTTCTTT	CASSQGRYRVLNTEAFF
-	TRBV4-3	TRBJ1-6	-	TGCGCCAGCAGCCATCGAAGGGTCTCCTATAATTCACCCCTCCACTTT	CASSHRRVSYNSPLHF
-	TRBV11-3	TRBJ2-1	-	TGTGCCAGCAGCCCCGACTATTATAGCAATGAGCAGTTCTTC	CASSPDYYSNEQFF
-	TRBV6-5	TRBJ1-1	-	TGTGCCAGCAGTCCGCAAACTGAAGCTTTCTTT	CASSPQTEAFF
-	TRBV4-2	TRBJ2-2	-	TGTGCCAGCAGCCTTAAGATAGGGACAAAGAACACCGGGGAGCTGTTTTTT	CASSLKIGTKNTGELFF
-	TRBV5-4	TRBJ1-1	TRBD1	TGTGCCAGCACTCTTGCCGGGACAGGGGACACTGAAGCTTTCTTT	CASTLAGTGDTEAFF
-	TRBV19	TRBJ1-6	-	TGTGCCAGTACCCCTGGGCGGGAGGGGCAGTCACCCCTCCACTTT	CASTPGREGQSPLHF
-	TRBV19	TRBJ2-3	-	TGTGCCAGTAGTATACGGGGCAGGGAAACAGATACGCAGTATTTT	CASSIRGRETDTQYF
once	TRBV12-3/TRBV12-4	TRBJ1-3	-	TGTGCCAGCAGTTTAACCGGGAACACCATATATTTT	CASSLTGNTIYF
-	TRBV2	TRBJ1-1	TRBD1	TGTGCCAGCAGGCCGGGACAGGGGAACACTGAAGCTTTCTTT	CASRPGQGNTEAFF
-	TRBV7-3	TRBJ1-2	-	TGTGCCAGCAGCTTATCACAGGGCTATGGCTACACCTTC	CASSLSQGYGYTF
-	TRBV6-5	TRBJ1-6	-	TGTGCCAGCAGAAAAGGACAATATAATTCACCCCTCCACTTT	CASRKGQYNSPLHF
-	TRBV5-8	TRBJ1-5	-	TGTGCCAGCAGTGATGGGCCCTCATGGAATCAGCCCCAGCATTTT	CASSDGPSWNQPQHF
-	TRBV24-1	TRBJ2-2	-	TGTGCCACCAGTAGGTCGGGAGACGCCGGGGAGCTGTTTTTT	CATSRSGDAGELFF
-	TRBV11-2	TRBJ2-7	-	TGTGCCAGCAGCTTAGAACCGGACGGCTCCTACGAGCAGTACTTC	CASSLEPDGSYEQYF
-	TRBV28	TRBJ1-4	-	TGTGCCAGCAGTCGGGGACCGAATGAAAAACTGTTTTTT	CASSRGPNEKLFF
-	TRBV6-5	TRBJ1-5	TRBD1	TGTGCCAGCCTAGCCGGGACAGGGCTTTGGCCCCAGCATTTT	CASLAGTGLWPQHF
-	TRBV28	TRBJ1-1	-	TGTGCCAGCAGTTTGTCGACAGACGAAGCTTTCTTT	CASSLSTDEAFF
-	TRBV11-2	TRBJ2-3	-	TGTGCCAGCAGCTTGGGTGTGGGAAGCACAGATACGCAGTATTTT	CASSLGVGSTDTQYF
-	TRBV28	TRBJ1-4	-	TGTGCCAGCAGTACACCTTGGACGGCGGCTAATGAAAAACTGTTTTTT	CASSTPWTAANEKLFF